These 30 T cell receptor beta chains came from one sample sequenced in a study of naive and memory T cell subsets. Treatment defined: skin biopsy from PPD injection site in Mantoux-positive individual. Unsorted total RNA, 1 to 1000 ng, was DNase treated before reverse transcription. Reverse transcription of blood and skin TCR RNA was primed at alpha and beta constant regions. TCRdb reanalysed the UMI-ligation and nested PCR reads using MiXCR and keeps one entry per CDR3 protein. The data contain about 20,000 distinct CDR3 sequences, 8.5% to 10% of them singletons. Here the sequenced sample was skin, taken from a tuberculin skin test site. Every receptor here comes from an adult in good health.

This clonotype was seen only a few times. The V gene is TRBV29-1, the J gene TRBJ1-4; TRBD1 agrees at 7 bases. The CDR3 is 13 residues long. Germline CDR1 and CDR2: SQVTM and ANQGSEA. The junction had 9 bases not matched to a gene; V was cut back by 6 bases and J by 8 bases. The DNA of the CDR3 is TGCAGCGTCACAGACAGGGCTGGCGAAAAACTGTTTTTT. It translates to CSVTDRAGEKLFF. The full variable domain, in which reference TRBV29-1 and TRBJ1-4 provide the parts outside the CDR3, is SAVISQKPSRDICQRGTSLTIQCQVDSQVTMMFWYRQQPGQSLTLIATANQGSEATYESGFVIDKFPISRPNLTFSTLTVSNMSPEDSSIYLCSVTDRAGEKLFFGSGTQLSVL.

This clonotype rates as medium-sized. The V and J genes are TRBV6-5 and TRBJ1-4; a possible D gene is TRBD1 (6 bases). Germline V lookup: CDR1 MNHEY, CDR2 SVGAGI. Trimming removed 4 bases from V and 3 bases from J, with 12 bases in between. CDR3 length equals 15 residues. CDR3 DNA sequence: TGTGCCAGCAGTTCCCGGGACATCTCTAATGAAAAACTGTTTTTT. Protein product: CASSSRDISNEKLFF.

This clonotype was seen at least ten times. The rearrangement links TRBV20-1 to TRBJ1-5; 10 bases are shared with TRBD1. Unmatched junction bases numbered 8, after V lost 6 bases and J lost 3 bases. Germline V gene lookup returns CDR1 DFQATT and CDR2 SNEGSKA (reference sequence). CDR3 length equals 15 residues. As DNA, the CDR3 is TGCAGTGCCCATCCCGGGACAGGGGACAATCAGCCCCAGCATTTT. It specifies CSAHPGTGDNQPQHF.

The gene calls are TRBV4-2 and TRBJ2-7, with no clear D. Trimming stripped 0 bases from V and 5 bases from J, with 14 bases between. Germline CDR1 is LGHNA and CDR2 is YNFKEQ. The CDR3 extends over 15 amino acids. The CDR3 bases are TGTGCCAGCAGCCAAGATGCGGCCGGAGCGAACGAGCAGTACTTC. It specifies CASSQDAAGANEQYF.

The chain joins TRBV28 to TRBJ2-1; 9 nucleotides align to TRBD1. The CDR3 is 16 residues long. With 2 bases clipped from V and 2 bases from J, the junction kept 4 bases outside the gene matches. Germline values: CDR1 MDHEN, CDR2 SYDVKM. CDR3: CASSLEGTGTYNEQFF. CDR3 nucleotide sequence: TGTGCCAGCAGTTTAGAAGGGACAGGGACCTACAATGAGCAGTTCTTC.

V usage is TRBV25-1 and J usage is TRBJ2-5, with D possibly TRBD1 on 5 matching bases. This CDR3 spans 12 amino acids. From germline, CDR1 is MGHDK and CDR2 SYGVNS. Trimming took 8 bases from V and 7 from J, leaving 14 bases between them. CDR3 sequence (DNA): TGTGCCAGCCCAGCAGGGTGTGGGACCCAGTACTTC. Protein sequence: CASPAGCGTQYF.

This clonotype ranks as medium-sized. The V gene is TRBV5-1, the J gene TRBJ1-1; D might be TRBD1 (5 bases). Trimming cost V 1 base and J 0 bases, with 10 bases left between them. The germline CDR1 and CDR2 sequences are SGHRS and YFSETQ. The CDR3 is 15 residues long. The CDR3 DNA sequence: TGCGCCAGCAGCTTGTCGGGGCAGGTGAACACTGAAGCTTTCTTT. It translates to CASSLSGQVNTEAFF.

The rearrangement joins TRBV6-1 to TRBJ2-6; 7 nucleotides agree with TRBD2. Per the germline V gene, CDR1 is MNHNS and CDR2 is SASEGT. V was clipped by 5 bases and J by 2 bases; unmatched bases: 3. The CDR3 loop spans 15 amino acids. The CDR3 DNA reads TGTGCCAGCAGTCAGGGAGGGGCTGGGGCCAACGTCCTGACTTTC. This gives the protein CASSQGGAGANVLTF.

The rearrangement links TRBV4-3 to TRBJ1-6; D is possibly TRBD1 (5 bases). CDR3 length: 16 amino acids. V lost 1 base to trimming and J lost 6 bases, with 13 bases between them. Per the germline V gene, CDR1 is LGHNA and CDR2 is YSLEER. This chain's CDR3 is CASSQAKGRINSPLHF. As DNA, the CDR3 is TGCGCCAGCAGCCAAGCAAAGGGACGGATTAATTCACCCCTCCACTTT.

The chain carries TRBV3-1 and TRBJ2-1; D is possibly TRBD2 (5 bases). V shed 0 bases and J shed 11 bases, with 8 bases lying between them. Per germline, CDR1 LGHDT and CDR2 YNNKEL (reference sequence). CDR3 length: 12 amino acids. The CDR3 loop is CASSQEVGKQFF. CDR3 bases: TGTGCCAGCAGCCAAGAAGTCGGGAAGCAGTTCTTC.

Only a few counts were recorded for this clonotype. This chain connects TRBV7-3 to TRBJ2-1; D remains unclear. The CDR3 extends over 15 amino acids. V lost 5 bases and J lost 0, with 11 bases in between. Germline CDR1 is SGHTA and CDR2 is FQGTGA. CDR3 amino acids: CASSLRGPSYNEQFF. For the CDR3, the DNA is TGTGCCAGCAGCCTAAGAGGTCCCTCCTACAATGAGCAGTTCTTC.

This rearrangement joins TRBV6-5 to TRBJ1-2; 7 bases line up with TRBD1. This CDR3 contains 16 residues. Germline CDR1 reads MNHEY; CDR2 reads SVGAGI. Trimming at V came to 2 bases and at J to 0 bases, leaving 6 bases not matched to a gene. The CDR3 bases are TGTGCCAGCAGTTACCTGAACAGGGGAACTAACTATGGCTACACCTTC. This encodes CASSYLNRGTNYGYTF.

Many counts were recorded for this clonotype. This chain's CDR3 is CASSDSRKFF. The CDR3 DNA sequence: TGTGCCAGCAGCGACTCCAGGAAGTTCTTC. The chain carries TRBV7-9 and TRBJ2-1; D uncertain. This CDR3 contains 10 residues. Germline CDR1 and CDR2: SEHNR and FQNEAQ (reference sequence). Trimming left V 5 bases short and J 14 bases short, with 10 bases between.

This clonotype has ten or more counts. V and J are TRBV29-1 and TRBJ2-7; D is perhaps TRBD1 (5 bases). CDR1 SQVTM and CDR2 ANQGSEA come from the germline V gene. Trimming left V 1 base short and J 2 bases short, with 9 bases between. The CDR3 is 13 amino acids. Here the CDR3 reads CSVEGQGTYEQYF. Written as DNA, the CDR3 is TGCAGCGTTGAAGGTCAGGGAACCTACGAGCAGTACTTC.

This clonotype was observed a handful of times. The J gene is TRBJ2-5, the V gene TRBV12-3 or TRBV12-4, with D maybe TRBD1 (5 bases). Trimming removed 6 bases at V and 10 bases at J, with 18 bases between. There are 13 residues in the CDR3. The CDR3 region is CASRTTGVEDQYF. DNA of the CDR3: TGTGCCAGCAGAACTACAGGAGTTGAGGACCAGTACTTC.

This clonotype was counted ten times or more. The genes are TRBV6-5 and TRBJ2-3; no clear D. Looked up from germline, CDR1 is MNHEY and CDR2 is SVGAGI. V lost 2 bases, J lost 0 bases, and 12 bases lay in between. The CDR3 runs to 16 residues. CDR3 sequence: CASSYEYTASTDTQYF. CDR3 sequence (DNA): TGTGCCAGCAGTTACGAATACACGGCTAGCACAGATACGCAGTATTTT.

This clonotype was observed a handful of times. The chain recombines TRBV12-3 or TRBV12-4 with TRBJ1-2; 7 bases match TRBD1. V shed 5 bases, J shed 5 bases, and the junction held 5 bases outside the gene matches. The CDR3 runs 13 residues. The CDR3 is CASSLPTGYGYTF. The CDR3 coding sequence is TGTGCCAGCAGTCTCCCGACAGGGTATGGCTACACCTTC.

A few counts support this clonotype. The genes are TRBV2 and TRBJ2-7, with 7 nucleotides matching TRBD1. Germline V gene sequence: CDR1 SNHLY, CDR2 FYNNEI. V gave up 5 bases and J gave up 6 bases; unmatched junction bases: 10. CDR3 length: 14 amino acids. The CDR3 sequence: CASSTGTARTEQYF. In DNA form, the CDR3 reads TGTGCCAGCAGTACCGGGACAGCTCGTACCGAGCAGTACTTC.

This clonotype was picked up many times. The genes are TRBV30 and TRBJ2-4; D perhaps matches TRBD2 (5 bases). V was cut by 3 bases and J by 1 base, with 10 bases left in between. CDR3 length: 14 amino acids. Germline V gene lookup returns CDR1 GTSNPN and CDR2 SVGIG (reference sequence). The CDR3 coding sequence is TGTGCCTGGAGGGAGACGGGGGCCAAAAACATTCAGTACTTC. It specifies CAWRETGAKNIQYF.

In this sample, this clonotype turned up many times. The chain links TRBV5-5 to TRBJ2-2; D is uncertain. V gave up 2 bases and J gave up 1 base, with 9 bases separating them. The CDR3 contains 15 residues. CDR1 SGHKS and CDR2 YYEKEE come from the germline V gene (reference sequence). The CDR3 reads CASSFRQENTGELFF. DNA for the CDR3: TGTGCCAGCAGCTTTCGGCAGGAGAACACCGGGGAGCTGTTTTTT.

The chain carries TRBV5-1 and TRBJ2-7; 9 positions match TRBD1. The CDR3 is 18 residues long. Germline V CDR1 and CDR2: SGHRS, YFSETQ. V lost 0 bases and J lost 0; bases outside the gene matches: 10. The CDR3 loop reads CASSLVAGTGLRSYEQYF. The CDR3 DNA is TGCGCCAGCAGCTTGGTGGCCGGGACAGGGTTACGCTCCTACGAGCAGTACTTC.

This clonotype appeared many times. This sequence joins TRBV30 and TRBJ1-5, with 8 bases aligning to TRBD1. V lost 4 bases and J lost 2; bases outside the gene matches: 1. The CDR3 has 13 residues. Germline lookup yields CDR1 GTSNPN and CDR2 SVGIG (reference sequence). Here the CDR3 DNA reads TGTGCCTGGAAGACAGGGGGCAATCAGCCCCAGCATTTT. It codes for CAWKTGGNQPQHF.

This clonotype was detected many times. The CDR3 DNA follows: TGTGCCAGCAGCACGGACAGGGTTTCAGATACGCAGTATTTT. Amino acid sequence: CASSTDRVSDTQYF. J is TRBJ2-3 and V is TRBV13; 8 nucleotides line up with TRBD1. This CDR3 spans 14 amino acids. J was trimmed by 4 bases and V by 5 bases; bases with no gene match: 5. Per germline, CDR1 PRHDT and CDR2 FYEKMQ (reference sequence).

The chain combines TRBV28 with TRBJ2-7; 7 bases match TRBD2. The CDR3 has 15 residues. V trimming: 6 bases; J trimming: 6 bases; junction bases outside the gene matches: 14. Germline loops: CDR1 MDHEN, CDR2 SYDVKM. CDR3 protein: CASSPRAGNIGEQYF. CDR3 coding DNA: TGTGCCAGCAGCCCTCGAGCGGGAAATATCGGCGAGCAGTACTTC.

By sample share, this clonotype is medium-sized. The V and J genes are TRBV9 and TRBJ2-1; D is perhaps TRBD2 (6 bases). V lost 8 bases, J lost 8 bases, and 20 bases lay in between. This CDR3 contains 14 residues. Germline CDR1 and CDR2: SGDLS and YYNGEE. The CDR3 DNA is TGTGCCAGTAGCTCCGGCGGGATTTTCGATGAGCAGTTCTTC. The encoded protein is CASSSGGIFDEQFF.

By sample fraction, this clonotype is medium-sized. The chain uses TRBV28 and TRBJ2-7; 11 bases align to TRBD2. This CDR3 comprises 15 residues. Trimming cost V 3 bases and J 6 bases; bases outside gene matches: 7. Per the germline V gene, CDR1 is MDHEN and CDR2 is SYDVKM. CDR3 amino acids: CASSLAASGRREQYF. In nucleotides, the CDR3 is TGTGCCAGCAGTTTGGCGGCTAGCGGGAGGCGCGAGCAGTACTTC.

The chain links TRBV6-2 or TRBV6-3 to TRBJ2-3, with D hard to call. The CDR3 has 14 amino acids. Germline V gives CDR1 MNHEY, CDR2 SVGEGT. V was pared by 6 bases and J by 8 bases, with 18 bases between. DNA of the CDR3: TGTGCCAGCAGCCAAGTGCGGACCTTACCTACGCAGTATTTT. As protein: CASSQVRTLPTQYF.

This clonotype was seen repeatedly, ten times or more. V is TRBV4-1 and J is TRBJ2-7; 7 bases agree with TRBD2. With 3 bases clipped from V and 0 bases from J, the junction kept 8 bases outside the gene matches. The CDR3 is 16 amino acids. The germline V gene encodes CDR1 MGHRA and CDR2 YSYEKL. This chain's CDR3 is CASSQALAVSSYEQYF. The DNA for the CDR3 is TGCGCCAGCAGCCAGGCTCTAGCGGTGAGCTCCTACGAGCAGTACTTC.

This clonotype is judged medium-sized. The junction differs from germline at one of its ends, possibly a read error. The chain combines TRBV13 with TRBJ2-7; a weak D match, TRBD2 (5 bases). The CDR3 is made up of 11 amino acids. CDR1 PRHDT and CDR2 FYEKMQ come from the germline V gene (reference sequence). CDR3: CASSLGDSPQF. CDR3 bases: TGTGCCAGCAGCTTGGGAGATTCTCCTCAATTC.

V and J are TRBV29-1 and TRBJ1-2; D is ambiguous. Between the trimmed V and J ends, which lost 7 bases and 6 bases, there was a span of 15 bases. Germline-derived CDR1 and CDR2 are SQVTM and ANQGSEA. This CDR3 has 12 amino acids. The CDR3 region has the DNA TGCAGCGCATCCCCCACAGAAGATGGCTACACCTTC. It specifies CSASPTEDGYTF.